These 20 T cell receptor beta chains were all obtained from the same sample, sequenced in a study of T cells expressing NK-cell markers. Each CDR3 protein gets one entry in TCRdb, which reprocessed the 5' RACE reads and gives no DNA. Its listing shows about 160,000 distinct CDR3 sequences. Source material: blood T cells: a sorted CD56 or NKG2C T cell subset, CD4+ or CD8+ T cells, or bulk PBMC T cells (not recorded which). Receptor source: a woman between 18 and 70 years old in good health.

The chain links TRBV29-1 to TRBJ2-7; the D gene TCRdb calls, TRBD1, cannot be checked with no DNA. This CDR3 region has 12 residues. Per germline, CDR1 SQVTM and CDR2 ANQGSEA. The CDR3 protein is CSVEKGSREQYF.

The chain joins TRBV6-4 to TRBJ2-1; TCRdb's D call of TRBD1 is untestable without DNA. This CDR3 region has 13 residues. CDR1 MRHNA and CDR2 SNTAGT come from the germline V gene. CDR3: CASTSGAVNEQFF.

The chain joins TRBV5-1 to TRBJ2-1. CDR1 SGHRS and CDR2 YFSETQ come from the germline V gene. This CDR3 comprises 13 residues. CDR3 sequence reads: CASSLIGNDEQFF.

This chain uses TRBV12-3 or TRBV12-4 with TRBJ2-3. The CDR3 covers 15 residues. The CDR3 here is CASSLEAMESGTQYF.

J is TRBJ1-1 and V is TRBV12-3 or TRBV12-4. This CDR3 is 11 amino acids long. The CDR3 loop reads CASSLGTEAFF.

The chain joins TRBV20-1 to TRBJ2-1; TCRdb indicates TRBD2, and absent DNA this call remains unverified. Looked up from germline, CDR1 is DFQATT and CDR2 is SNEGSKA (reference sequence). This CDR3 comprises 17 residues. The CDR3 is CSARVREGAPPYNEQFF.

The chain recombines TRBV27 with TRBJ2-1; without DNA, the TCRdb call of TRBD2 cannot be checked. The CDR3 consists of 15 residues. Per the germline V gene, CDR1 is MNHEY and CDR2 is SMNVEV (reference sequence). This CDR3 is CASRLPSGSNGEQFF.

The chain's CDR3 is CASSSGTLGAYEQYF. This rearrangement joins TRBV6-5 to TRBJ2-7; TCRdb calls TRBD2, which cannot be checked without DNA. Germline assignment: CDR1 MNHEY and CDR2 SVGAGI. This CDR3 region has 15 residues.

The rearrangement uses TRBV7-9 and TRBJ2-2; the TRBD1 assignment by TCRdb is unverifiable without DNA. The CDR3 has 17 residues. Germline CDR1 reads SEHNR; CDR2 reads FQNEAQ (reference sequence). The CDR3: CASSLITGAKNTGELFF.

The J gene is TRBJ2-1, the V gene TRBV5-6; checking the TCRdb D call of TRBD2 is not possible without DNA. Germline V gives CDR1 SGHDT, CDR2 YYEEEE. The CDR3 is made up of 17 amino acids. CDR3: CASSFSAGTSNYNEQFF.

This chain links TRBV5-1 with TRBJ2-1; TCRdb indicates TRBD1, and absent DNA this call remains unverified. CDR3 size: 15 residues. Germline CDR1 and CDR2: SGHRS and YFSETQ. CDR3 region: CASNKGGVAYNEQFF.

J is TRBJ2-7 and V is TRBV2. This CDR3 is 13 amino acids long. CDR1 and CDR2 from the germline V gene are SNHLY and FYNNEI. The CDR3 region is CASSKGTTYEQYF.

The chain carries TRBV7-2 and TRBJ2-1. The CDR3 runs to 11 residues. CDR1 SGHTA and CDR2 FQGNSA come from the germline V gene. CDR3 residues: CASRTSSEQFF.

The gene calls are TRBV3-1 and TRBJ2-7; TCRdb gives TRBD1 as the D gene, but with no DNA this cannot be confirmed. CDR3 length: 15 amino acids. The germline V gene encodes CDR1 LGHDT and CDR2 YNNKEL (reference sequence). The chain's CDR3 is CASSPSIGGAYEQYF.

This chain uses TRBV5-1 with TRBJ2-2. The CDR3 totals 14 residues. CDR1 and CDR2 from the germline V gene are SGHRS and YFSETQ. CDR3 residues: CASSLTLNTGELFF. Variable domain in full (rest from reference TRBV5-1 and TRBJ2-2): KAGVTQTPRYLIKTRGQQVTLSCSPISGHRSVSWYQQTPGQGLQFLFEYFSETQRNKGNFPGRFSGRQFSNSRSEMNVSTLELGDSALYLCASSLTLNTGELFFGEGSRLTVL.

This rearrangement joins TRBV3-1 to TRBJ2-1; there is no DNA to check the TCRdb D call of TRBD1. CDR3 length equals 14 residues. CDR1 and CDR2 from the germline V gene are LGHDT and YNNKEL (reference sequence). The CDR3 protein is CASSQGLTRGEQFF.

This chain connects TRBV5-1 to TRBJ2-3; TCRdb designates TRBD2, a call that cannot be tested without DNA. The germline V gene encodes CDR1 SGHRS and CDR2 YFSETQ. The CDR3 is made up of 16 amino acids. The CDR3: CASSLAGSGEIDTQYF.

This chain links TRBV19 with TRBJ1-6; TCRdb indicates TRBD1, and absent DNA this call remains unverified. Germline V gene sequence: CDR1 LNHDA, CDR2 SQIVND (reference sequence). The CDR3 extends over 16 amino acids. CDR3 in amino acids: CASSIRPGQGGSPLHF.

This chain uses TRBV12-3 or TRBV12-4 with TRBJ2-3; TCRdb returns TRBD1, unconfirmable since there is no DNA. The CDR3 length is 13 residues. CDR3 in amino acids: CASTFPGVNTQYF.

The J gene is TRBJ1-6, the V gene TRBV12-3 or TRBV12-4; TCRdb's D gene call, TRBD1, goes unchecked for lack of DNA. CDR3 size: 16 residues. The CDR3 reads CASSPQAGSSNSPLHF.